Listed below are T cell receptor beta chains from one sample, sequenced in a study of blood T cell repertoires in COVID-19. The assay was immunoSEQ multiplex PCR, and TCRdb's table has in-frame clones only and misses some. The sample has fewer than 200,000 clones; approximately 85% are singletons. Input material: peripheral blood. All receptors derive from a man aged 55 to 70 who had recovered from COVID-19. Both conserved end residues are part of each CDR3.

>TRBJ1-2|TRBV11-2
CASSQGAGNGYTF
>TRBJ1-1|TRBV19
CASSPQRAGNTEAFF
>TRBJ1-1|TRBV19
CASSIRTGVNTEAFF
>TRBJ2-5|TRBV7-7
CASSLGLAGVRETQYF
>TRBJ1-1|TRBV13
CASSSLRGSPDTEAFF
>TRBJ2-7|TRBV3-1/TRBV3-2
CASGIEAYEQYF
>TRBJ1-1|TRBV19
CASIDGGYGTEAFF
>TRBJ1-2|TRBV2
CASNRDRVDGYTF
>TRBJ1-5|TRBV24-1
CATSDLGSGQPQHF
>TRBJ2-7|TRBV6-2/TRBV6-3
CASSYRTGTGVDEQYF
>TRBJ1-5|TRBV7-2
CASTLPGVGQPQHF
>TRBJ2-5|TRBV5-1
CASSLAGETQYF
>TRBJ2-3|TRBV5-1
CASSLGTSGGTSTDTQYF
>TRBJ2-5|TRBV7-6
CASSYQGLERETQYF